The clone carrying this TCR beta chain was seen a few times. The target antigen is unknown. V dropped 4 bases and J dropped 3; count of bases not matched to a gene: 19. The length of the CDR3 is 20 residues. The V gene's germline CDR1 is SNHLY and CDR2 FYNNEI. TCRdb redid the calling of the reads with MiXCR, one entry per CDR3 protein. The sample carries tens of thousands of distinct CDR3 sequences, about a third recorded once. This sample stems from a study of T cell repertoires in cytomegalovirus infection. Overall study context: Public TCR beta signatures indicated both CMV infection and matching HLA type. Regarding the study as a whole: The ex vivo response was dominated by HLA-C-restricted CMV-specific TCR beta clonotypes.

The chain couples TRBV2 to TRBJ2-7; 12 nucleotides line up with TRBD2. The clonotype comes from a human donor in good health (CMV status not recorded). Some clones in this sample may be carry-over from other donors' samples. Sequencing used PBMCs, sequenced either directly or after in vitro stimulation (not recorded which). CDR3 DNA sequence: TGTGCCAGCAGTGGGGGAACGGGACTAGCGGGCACCTGGGGAAGCTACGAGCAGTACTTC. As protein: CASSGGTGLAGTWGSYEQYF.